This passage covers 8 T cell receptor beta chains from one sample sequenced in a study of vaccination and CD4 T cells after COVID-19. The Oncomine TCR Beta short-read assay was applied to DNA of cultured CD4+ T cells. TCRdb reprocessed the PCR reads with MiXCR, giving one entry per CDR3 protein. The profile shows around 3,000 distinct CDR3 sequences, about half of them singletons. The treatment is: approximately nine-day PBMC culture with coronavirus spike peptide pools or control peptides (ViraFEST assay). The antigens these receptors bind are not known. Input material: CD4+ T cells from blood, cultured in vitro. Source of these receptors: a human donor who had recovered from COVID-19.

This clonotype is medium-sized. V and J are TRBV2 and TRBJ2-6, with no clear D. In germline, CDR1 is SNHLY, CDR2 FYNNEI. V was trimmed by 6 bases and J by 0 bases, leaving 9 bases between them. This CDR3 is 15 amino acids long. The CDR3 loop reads CASSVVTSGANVLTF. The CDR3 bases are TGTGCCAGCAGCGTGGTCACCTCTGGGGCCAACGTCCTGACTTTC.

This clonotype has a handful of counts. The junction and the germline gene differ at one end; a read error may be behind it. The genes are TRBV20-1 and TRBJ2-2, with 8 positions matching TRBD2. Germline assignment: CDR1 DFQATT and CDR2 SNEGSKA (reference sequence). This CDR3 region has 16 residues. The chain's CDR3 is CSARAPAGAHTGELFF. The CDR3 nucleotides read TGCAGTGCCAGAGCCCCAGCGGGGGCCCACACCGGGGAGCTGTTTTTT.

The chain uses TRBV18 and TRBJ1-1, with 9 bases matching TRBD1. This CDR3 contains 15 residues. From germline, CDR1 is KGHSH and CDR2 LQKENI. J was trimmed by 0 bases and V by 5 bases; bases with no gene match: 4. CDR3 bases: TGTGCCAGCTCAGCGGGACAGGGATTGAACACTGAAGCTTTCTTT. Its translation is CASSAGQGLNTEAFF.

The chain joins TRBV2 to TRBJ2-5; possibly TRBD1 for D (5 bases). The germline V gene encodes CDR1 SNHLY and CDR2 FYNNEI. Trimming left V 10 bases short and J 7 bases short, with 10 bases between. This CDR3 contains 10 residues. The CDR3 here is CATGQLTQYF. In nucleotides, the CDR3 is TGTGCCACAGGGCAGTTGACCCAGTACTTC.

The DNA of the CDR3 is TGTGCCACCAGTGATTCCACAGGGGATACGCGCACAGATACGCAGTATTTT. Amino acid sequence: CATSDSTGDTRTDTQYF. The rearrangement links TRBV24-1 to TRBJ2-3; 7 bases fit TRBD1. The J segment lost 1 base and the V segment lost 2 bases, leaving 8 bases of the junction unmatched. This CDR3 is built from 17 residues. The germline gives CDR1 KGHDR, CDR2 SFDVKD.

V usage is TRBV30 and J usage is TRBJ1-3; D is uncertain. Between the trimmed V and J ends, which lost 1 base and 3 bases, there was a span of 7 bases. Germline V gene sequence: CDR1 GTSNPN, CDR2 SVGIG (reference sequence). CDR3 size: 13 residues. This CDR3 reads CAWSGPGGNTIYF. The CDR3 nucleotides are TGTGCCTGGAGTGGACCTGGTGGAAACACCATATATTTT.

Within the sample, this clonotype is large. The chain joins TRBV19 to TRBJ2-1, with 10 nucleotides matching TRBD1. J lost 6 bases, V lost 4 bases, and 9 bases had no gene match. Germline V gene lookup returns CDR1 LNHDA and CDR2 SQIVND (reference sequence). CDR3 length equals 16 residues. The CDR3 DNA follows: TGTGCCAGTAGTAAGACCCCGACAGGGGGCGGCAATGAGCAGTTCTTC. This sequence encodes CASSKTPTGGGNEQFF.

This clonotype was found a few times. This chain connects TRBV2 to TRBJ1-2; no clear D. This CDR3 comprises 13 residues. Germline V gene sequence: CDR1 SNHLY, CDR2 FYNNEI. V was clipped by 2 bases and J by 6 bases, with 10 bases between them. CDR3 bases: TGTGCCAGCAGTGAAAGGAGGAGCGATGGCTACACCTTC. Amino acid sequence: CASSERRSDGYTF.